A selection of T cell receptor beta chains follows, all from one sample in a study of shared clonotypes between healthy human individuals. Measured with immunoSEQ multiplex PCR; TCRdb has only the in-frame clones, and not every one. The top ten hold 0.39% of the sample, which has 2 million to 2.5 million clones, more than 85% seen once. The sample comprised naive CD4+ T cells from PBMCs. The receptors shown here come from a man aged 18 to 35 in good health. Some clones in this sample may be carry-over from other donors' samples. Each CDR3 is given with its conserved first and last residue. D genes are given only for firm matches. Clone size is shown for a subset of rows, as once, few, many or a class of expanded clone.

abundance: -; j_gene: TRBJ2-4; d_gene: -; v_gene: TRBV15; CDR3nt: TGTGCCACCAGCAGAGACTCCAGCCCCGGGGGGCTAGCCAAAAACATTCAGTACTTC; CDR3aa: CATSRDSSPGGLAKNIQYF
abundance: -; j_gene: TRBJ2-7; d_gene: TRBD1; v_gene: TRBV5-1; CDR3nt: TGCGCCAGCAGCTCGGGACAGAGCGAGCAGTACTTC; CDR3aa: CASSSGQSEQYF
abundance: -; j_gene: TRBJ2-1; d_gene: TRBD1; v_gene: TRBV6-5; CDR3nt: TGTGCCACCCAGGGGGCGATGAGGCGGTTCTTC; CDR3aa: CATQGAMRRFF
abundance: -; j_gene: TRBJ2-3; d_gene: -; v_gene: TRBV9; CDR3nt: TGTGCCAGCAGCGTGGTACACACAGATACGCAGTATTTT; CDR3aa: CASSVVHTDTQYF
abundance: -; j_gene: TRBJ2-2; d_gene: -; v_gene: TRBV19; CDR3nt: TGTGCCAGTAGTAGCCAGTCCGGGGAGCTGTTTTTT; CDR3aa: CASSSQSGELFF
abundance: -; j_gene: TRBJ2-1; d_gene: TRBD1; v_gene: TRBV9; CDR3nt: TGTGCCAGCAGCGTAGCCCCGGACAGGTTCATTGAGCAGTTCTTC; CDR3aa: CASSVAPDRFIEQFF
abundance: -; j_gene: TRBJ2-1; d_gene: -; v_gene: TRBV11-2; CDR3nt: TGTGCCAGCAGCTCCCCGATGGACTATTCTTATGAGCAGTTCTTC; CDR3aa: CASSSPMDYSYEQFF
abundance: once; j_gene: TRBJ1-5; d_gene: -; v_gene: TRBV10-2; CDR3nt: TGCGCCAGCAGTGAGTCGAAGTCGGATAATCAGCCCCAGCATTTT; CDR3aa: CASSESKSDNQPQHF
abundance: -; j_gene: TRBJ2-5; d_gene: -; v_gene: TRBV9; CDR3nt: TGTGCCAGCAGCGCCACCGAGAGAAGGGCGGAGACCCAGTACTTC; CDR3aa: CASSATERRAETQYF
abundance: -; j_gene: TRBJ2-7; d_gene: TRBD1; v_gene: TRBV5-1; CDR3nt: TGCGCCAGCAGCTTGGGACCGGGACAGGGCTACGAGCAGTACTTC; CDR3aa: CASSLGPGQGYEQYF
abundance: -; j_gene: TRBJ2-2; d_gene: -; v_gene: TRBV7-7; CDR3nt: TGTGCCAGCAGCCCAAACGTAGCGCAAATGAACACCGGGGAGCTGTTTTTT; CDR3aa: CASSPNVAQMNTGELFF
abundance: -; j_gene: TRBJ2-7; d_gene: -; v_gene: TRBV28; CDR3nt: TGTGCCAGCAGTCCCCCCTCCTACGAGCAGTACTTC; CDR3aa: CASSPPSYEQYF
abundance: -; j_gene: TRBJ1-2; d_gene: TRBD1; v_gene: TRBV7-9; CDR3nt: TGTGCCAGCAGCTCCACCGGGACAGGGGGCGGTGGGGGCTACACCTTC; CDR3aa: CASSSTGTGGGGGYTF
abundance: -; j_gene: TRBJ2-5; d_gene: TRBD2; v_gene: TRBV6-1; CDR3nt: TGTGCCAGCGGTGCCCTGTCGGGACTAGCGGGAGTGGGGGAGACCCAGTACTTC; CDR3aa: CASGALSGLAGVGETQYF
abundance: -; j_gene: TRBJ2-5; d_gene: TRBD1; v_gene: TRBV7-9; CDR3nt: TGTGCCAGCAGCCCCGGACAGGGGAGCGAGACCCAGTACTTC; CDR3aa: CASSPGQGSETQYF
abundance: -; j_gene: TRBJ1-3; d_gene: TRBD1; v_gene: TRBV2; CDR3nt: TGTGCCAGCAACCGGGACAGCAGTCGAACTGGAAACACCATATATTTT; CDR3aa: CASNRDSSRTGNTIYF
abundance: -; j_gene: TRBJ2-4; d_gene: -; v_gene: TRBV19; CDR3nt: TGTGCCAGTAGTATAGGTATCGCAAACATTCAGTACTTC; CDR3aa: CASSIGIANIQYF
abundance: -; j_gene: TRBJ1-1; d_gene: -; v_gene: TRBV18; CDR3nt: TGTGCCAGCTCACCCCCGTCCGGCACTGAAGCTTTCTTT; CDR3aa: CASSPPSGTEAFF
abundance: few; j_gene: TRBJ1-4; d_gene: -; v_gene: TRBV25-1; CDR3nt: TGTGCCAGCAGTGAATCGGCAGGGACGGGTATTGAAAAACTGTTTTTT; CDR3aa: CASSESAGTGIEKLFF
abundance: -; j_gene: TRBJ2-7; d_gene: -; v_gene: TRBV5-1; CDR3nt: TGCGCCAGCAGCCCGAGGACCCGCTCCTACGAGCAGTACTTC; CDR3aa: CASSPRTRSYEQYF
abundance: -; j_gene: TRBJ1-4; d_gene: -; v_gene: TRBV19; CDR3nt: TGTGCCAGTAGCGTGGACGGAGGAAGGAATGAAAAACTGTTTTTT; CDR3aa: CASSVDGGRNEKLFF
abundance: -; j_gene: TRBJ2-7; d_gene: -; v_gene: TRBV6-1; CDR3nt: TGTGCCAGCAGTGATTTTGGGTTTTACGAGCAGTACTTC; CDR3aa: CASSDFGFYEQYF
abundance: -; j_gene: TRBJ2-1; d_gene: -; v_gene: TRBV28; CDR3nt: TGTGCCAGCAGTTCCTTGGAGCAGTTCTTC; CDR3aa: CASSSLEQFF
abundance: few; j_gene: TRBJ2-3; d_gene: TRBD2; v_gene: TRBV5-1; CDR3nt: TGCGCCAGCAGCTTGGGCCTAGCGGGAGGGGATACGCAGTATTTT; CDR3aa: CASSLGLAGGDTQYF
abundance: -; j_gene: TRBJ2-2; d_gene: -; v_gene: TRBV18; CDR3nt: TGTGCCAGCTCACTTGACATGCAGGGCGGGGAGCTGTTTTTT; CDR3aa: CASSLDMQGGELFF
abundance: -; j_gene: TRBJ2-7; d_gene: -; v_gene: TRBV4-1; CDR3nt: TGCGCCAGCAGACGGCAGGGGAAGACCTACGAGCAGTACTTC; CDR3aa: CASRRQGKTYEQYF